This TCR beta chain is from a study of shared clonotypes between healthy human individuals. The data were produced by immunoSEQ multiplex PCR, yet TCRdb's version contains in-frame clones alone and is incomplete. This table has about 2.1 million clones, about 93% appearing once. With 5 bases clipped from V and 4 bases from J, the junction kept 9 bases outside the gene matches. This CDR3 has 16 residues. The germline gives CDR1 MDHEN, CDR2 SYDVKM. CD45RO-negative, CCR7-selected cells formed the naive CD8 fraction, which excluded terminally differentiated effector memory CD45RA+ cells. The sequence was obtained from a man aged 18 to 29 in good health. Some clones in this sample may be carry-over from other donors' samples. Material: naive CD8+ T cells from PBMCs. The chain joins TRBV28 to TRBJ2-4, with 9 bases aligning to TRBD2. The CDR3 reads CASSAMGGRAKNIQYF. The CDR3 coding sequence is TGTGCCAGCAGTGCTATGGGCGGGAGGGCAAAAAACATTCAGTACTTC.